This T cell receptor (beta chain) derives from a study of blood T cell repertoires in COVID-19 (dated by TCRdb to 2020 to 2022). Turning to the overall study: Samples covering the acute and convalescent phases of COVID-19 were provided by collaborators in the United States, Italy and Spain. The prospective study material was composed of cDNA or gDNA derived from T cells, B-cell-depleted T cells, or PBMCs. Subjects who had been exposed to COVID-19, were actively infected with it, or had recovered from it provided the deeply sampled blood TCRbeta repertoires that made up the dataset. The repertoires were released in a freely available public database intended as a resource for research on the immune response to SARS-CoV-2. Samples came from the ongoing ImmuneRACE study (first 160 participants) plus 1,254 subjects from 6 global collaborators. The sample metadata nearly always contained a de-identified subject ID, COVID-19 status, age in years and sex. Where HLA class I and class II types were available, the types were taken from metadata supplied by the sample provider, not from assay-based typing. Study-level results and caveats: The quantity of clinical and demographic metadata differed by source and by participant and was supplied without curation.

TCRbeta CDR3 regions were amplified from genomic DNA using the immunoSEQ Assay, a bias-controlled multiplex PCR. In the source study's methods: Nucleated cell counts per sample were estimated from amplification of reference gene primers within the assay. To quantify the absolute abundance of each unique TCRbeta CDR3 rearrangement, sequence reads were collapsed and filtered. Productive Simpson clonality was computed per sample as the square root of Simpson's diversity index over productive rearrangements. TCRdb holds this immuneACCESS table with in-frame rearrangements only. Some clones are missing; in checked studies, unresolved V genes explain under half, and the rest has no known cause. D and trimming come from the DNA, and the V and J calls and clone size come from that table. The sample table holds tens of thousands of clones, of which approximately 89% were seen once. The ten biggest clones cover almost 5% of the sample.

Collaborating institutions collected whole blood in K2EDTA tubes following their own protocols. For TCRbeta analysis, collaborator samples were shipped as frozen whole blood, as isolated PBMCs, or as DNA extracted from either sample type. Note on this clone: No antigen is known for it. The record has no base qualities; no much larger clone is one base away.

Its CDR3 holds 13 amino acids, cysteine through phenylalanine. Just CDR3 DNA is preserved here, 39 bases in frame from base 1. The trim is 4 bases for V and 4 bases for J, with a gap of 9 bases between the germline ends. As encoded in the germline V gene, CDR1 is MGHDK while CDR2 is SYGVNS. Sequenced input: peripheral blood. Recombination joined TRBV25-1 with TRBJ2-3; the D segment cannot be called with confidence. The TCR was taken from a woman in her forties or fifties with active COVID-19. The CDR3 here reads CASSGAKADTQYF. The DNA is TGTGCCAGCAGTGGAGCAAAAGCAGATACGCAGTATTTT.